This TCR beta chain was obtained from a study of cytomegalovirus exposure and HLA in healthy donors. Study observations and caveats: Through in vitro validation, three CMV-associated chains were shown to be specific for CMV antigens. Data from an earlier analysis indicated that most TCR beta V segments were productive either about 90% or about 30% of the time. The study flagged about 160 TCR beta chains as cytomegalovirus-associated.

V was pared by 5 bases and J by 4 bases, with 3 bases of the junction left unmatched. CDR3 length equals 13 residues. Germline values: CDR1 MNHEY, CDR2 SVGAGI. As concerns this clone: Its antigen is unidentified.

A multiplex PCR was run with 60 Vbeta primers and 13 Jbeta primers. Produced via immunoSEQ multiplex PCR; TCRdb's table is partial and in-frame only. Among some 130,000 clones, roughly three quarters were seen once, and the ten largest hold roughly 2%. Sequencing was performed on PBMCs. The rearrangement joins TRBV6-5 to TRBJ1-2, with 8 bases aligning to TRBD1. This TCR was recovered from a man aged 18-30 years in good health and CMV-seronegative. The CDR3 sequence is CASSRDRTYGYTF. The DNA for the CDR3 is TGTGCCAGCAGTCGGGACAGGACCTATGGCTACACCTTC.